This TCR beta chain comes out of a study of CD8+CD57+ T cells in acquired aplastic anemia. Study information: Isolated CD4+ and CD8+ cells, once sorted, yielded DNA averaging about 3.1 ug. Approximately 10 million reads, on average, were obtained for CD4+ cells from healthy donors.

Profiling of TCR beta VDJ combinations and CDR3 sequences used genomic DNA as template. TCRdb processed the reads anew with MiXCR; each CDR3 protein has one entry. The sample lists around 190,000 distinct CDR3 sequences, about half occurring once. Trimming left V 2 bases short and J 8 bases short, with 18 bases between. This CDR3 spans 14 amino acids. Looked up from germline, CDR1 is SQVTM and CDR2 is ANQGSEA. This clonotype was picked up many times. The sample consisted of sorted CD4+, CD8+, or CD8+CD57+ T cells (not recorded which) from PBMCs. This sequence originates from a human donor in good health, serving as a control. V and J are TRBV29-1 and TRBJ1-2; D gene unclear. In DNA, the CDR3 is TGCAGCGTTGAAAGTCCCCGTCGAACTTGGGGCTACACCTTC. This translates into CSVESPRRTWGYTF.